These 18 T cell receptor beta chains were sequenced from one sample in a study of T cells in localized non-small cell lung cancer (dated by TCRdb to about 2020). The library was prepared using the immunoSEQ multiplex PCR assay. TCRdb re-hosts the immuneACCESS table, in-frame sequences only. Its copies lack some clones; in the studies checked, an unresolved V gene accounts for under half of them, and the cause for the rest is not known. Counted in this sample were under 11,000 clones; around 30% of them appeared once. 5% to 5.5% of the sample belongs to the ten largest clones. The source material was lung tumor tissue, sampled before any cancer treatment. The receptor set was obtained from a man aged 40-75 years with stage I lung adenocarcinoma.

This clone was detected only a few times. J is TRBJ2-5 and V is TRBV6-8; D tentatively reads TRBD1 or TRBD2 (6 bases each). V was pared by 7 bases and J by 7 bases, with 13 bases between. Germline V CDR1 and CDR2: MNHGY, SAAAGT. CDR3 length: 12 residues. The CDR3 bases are TGTGCCAGCACTTCGGGGGCGGGGACCCAGTACTTC. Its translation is CASTSGAGTQYF.

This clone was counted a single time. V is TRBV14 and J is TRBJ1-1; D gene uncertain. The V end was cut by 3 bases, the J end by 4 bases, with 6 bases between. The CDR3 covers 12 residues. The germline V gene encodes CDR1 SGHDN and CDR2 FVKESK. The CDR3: CASSHGFTEAFF. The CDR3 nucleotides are TGTGCCAGCAGCCATGGGTTCACTGAAGCTTTCTTT.

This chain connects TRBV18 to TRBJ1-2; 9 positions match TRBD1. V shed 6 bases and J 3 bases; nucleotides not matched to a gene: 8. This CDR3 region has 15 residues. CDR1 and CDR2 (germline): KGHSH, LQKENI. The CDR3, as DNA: TGTGCCAGCTCTCTAGGACAGGGGATAGACTATGGCTACACCTTC. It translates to CASSLGQGIDYGYTF.

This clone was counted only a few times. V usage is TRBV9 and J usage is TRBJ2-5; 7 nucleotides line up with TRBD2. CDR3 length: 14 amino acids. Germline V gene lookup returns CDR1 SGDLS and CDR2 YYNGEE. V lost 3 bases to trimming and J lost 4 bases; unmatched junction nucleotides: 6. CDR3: CASSGGLGGETQYF. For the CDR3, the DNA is TGTGCCAGCAGCGGCGGACTAGGAGGAGAGACCCAGTACTTC.

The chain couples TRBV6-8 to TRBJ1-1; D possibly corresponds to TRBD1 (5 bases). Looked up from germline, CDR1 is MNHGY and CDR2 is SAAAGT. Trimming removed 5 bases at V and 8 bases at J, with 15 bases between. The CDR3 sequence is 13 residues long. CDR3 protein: CASSLTQGLEAFF. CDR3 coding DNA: TGTGCCAGCAGTCTGACGCAGGGACTCGAAGCTTTCTTT.

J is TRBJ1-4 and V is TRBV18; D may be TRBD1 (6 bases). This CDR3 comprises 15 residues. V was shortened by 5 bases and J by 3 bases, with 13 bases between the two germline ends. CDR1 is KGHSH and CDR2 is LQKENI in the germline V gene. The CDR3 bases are TGTGCCAGCTCATCCACAGGGACTCCTAATGAAAAACTGTTTTTT. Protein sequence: CASSSTGTPNEKLFF.

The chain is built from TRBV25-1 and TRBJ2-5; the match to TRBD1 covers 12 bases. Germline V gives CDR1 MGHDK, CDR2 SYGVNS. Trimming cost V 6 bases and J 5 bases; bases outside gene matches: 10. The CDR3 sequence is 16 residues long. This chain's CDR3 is CASREGTGGVQETQYF. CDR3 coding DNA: TGTGCCAGCAGGGAGGGGACAGGGGGCGTGCAGGAGACCCAGTACTTC.

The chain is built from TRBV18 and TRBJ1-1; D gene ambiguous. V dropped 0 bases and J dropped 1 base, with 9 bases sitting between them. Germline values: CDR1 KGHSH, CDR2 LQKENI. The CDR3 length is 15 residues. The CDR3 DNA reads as TGTGCCAGCTCACCACCGGGCGGCTCGAACACTGAAGCTTTCTTT. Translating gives CASSPPGGSNTEAFF.

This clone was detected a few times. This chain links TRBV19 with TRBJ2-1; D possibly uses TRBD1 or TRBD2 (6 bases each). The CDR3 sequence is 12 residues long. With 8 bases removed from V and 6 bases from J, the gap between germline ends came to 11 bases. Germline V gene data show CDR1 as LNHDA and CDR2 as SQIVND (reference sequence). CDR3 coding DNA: TGTGCCAGTTTCGGGGGCGGCAATGAGCAGTTCTTC. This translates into CASFGGGNEQFF.

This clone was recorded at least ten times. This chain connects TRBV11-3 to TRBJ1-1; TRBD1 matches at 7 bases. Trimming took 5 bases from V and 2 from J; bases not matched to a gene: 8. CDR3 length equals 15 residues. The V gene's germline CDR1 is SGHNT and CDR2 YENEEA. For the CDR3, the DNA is TGTGCCAGCAGCCCAAGACAGGGAGGAAACACTGAAGCTTTCTTT. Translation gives CASSPRQGGNTEAFF.

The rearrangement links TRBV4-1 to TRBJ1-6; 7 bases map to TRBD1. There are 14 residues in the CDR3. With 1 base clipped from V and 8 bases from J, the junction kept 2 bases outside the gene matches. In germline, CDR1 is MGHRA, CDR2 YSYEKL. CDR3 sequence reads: CASSQGQGDSPLHF. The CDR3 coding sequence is TGCGCCAGCAGCCAAGGACAGGGTGATTCACCCCTCCACTTT.

The CDR3 DNA follows: TGTGCTAGTGGTTCGTTATCGGGGTCACACCTGGGCGGCTACACCTTC. Translated, it gives CASGSLSGSHLGGYTF. The chain joins TRBV12-5 to TRBJ1-2; D gene ambiguous. V was clipped by 4 bases and J by 8 bases, with 23 bases between them. Germline V lookup: CDR1 LGHNT, CDR2 FRNRAP. The CDR3 loop spans 16 amino acids.

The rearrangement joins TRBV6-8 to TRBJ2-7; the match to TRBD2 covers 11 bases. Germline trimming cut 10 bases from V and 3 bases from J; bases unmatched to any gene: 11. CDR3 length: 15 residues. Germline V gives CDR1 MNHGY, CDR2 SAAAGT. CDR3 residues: CATQTLAGGLYEQYF. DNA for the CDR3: TGTGCCACACAAACTCTAGCGGGGGGACTCTACGAGCAGTACTTC.

The CDR3 protein is CASREGQGFVYEQYF. CDR3 sequence (DNA): TGTGCCAGCAGAGAGGGACAGGGGTTTGTCTACGAGCAGTACTTC. The chain joins TRBV11-3 to TRBJ2-7, with 10 nucleotides matching TRBD1. Trimming took 6 bases from V and 3 from J; bases not matched to a gene: 8. The germline V gene encodes CDR1 SGHNT and CDR2 YENEEA. The CDR3 spans 15 residues.

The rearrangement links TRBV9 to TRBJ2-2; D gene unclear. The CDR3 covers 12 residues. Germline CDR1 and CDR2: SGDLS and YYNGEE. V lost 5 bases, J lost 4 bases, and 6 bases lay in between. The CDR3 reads CASSDVTGELFF. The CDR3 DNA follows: TGTGCCAGCAGTGACGTCACCGGGGAGCTGTTTTTT.

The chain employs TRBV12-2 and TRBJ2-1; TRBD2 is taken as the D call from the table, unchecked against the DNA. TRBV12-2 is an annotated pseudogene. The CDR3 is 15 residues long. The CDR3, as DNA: TGTGCCACGAATTTCCCGGGAGGGGGCTACAATGAGCAGTTCTTC. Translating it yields CATNFPGGGYNEQFF.

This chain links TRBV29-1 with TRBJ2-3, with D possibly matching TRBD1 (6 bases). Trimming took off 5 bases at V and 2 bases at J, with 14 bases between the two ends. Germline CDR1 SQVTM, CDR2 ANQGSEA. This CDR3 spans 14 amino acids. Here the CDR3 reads CSVPGVLITDTQYF. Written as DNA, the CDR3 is TGCAGCGTTCCAGGGGTCCTCATCACAGATACGCAGTATTTT.

CDR3 protein: CASSIYNEQFF. CDR3 DNA sequence: TGTGCCAGCAGCATATACAATGAGCAGTTCTTC. V gene TRBV6-4 combines with J gene TRBJ2-1, with D hard to call. CDR1 and CDR2 (germline): MRHNA, SNTAGT. The CDR3 is 11 residues long. Trimming shortened V by 6 bases and J by 4 bases, and 4 bases separated the two germline ends.